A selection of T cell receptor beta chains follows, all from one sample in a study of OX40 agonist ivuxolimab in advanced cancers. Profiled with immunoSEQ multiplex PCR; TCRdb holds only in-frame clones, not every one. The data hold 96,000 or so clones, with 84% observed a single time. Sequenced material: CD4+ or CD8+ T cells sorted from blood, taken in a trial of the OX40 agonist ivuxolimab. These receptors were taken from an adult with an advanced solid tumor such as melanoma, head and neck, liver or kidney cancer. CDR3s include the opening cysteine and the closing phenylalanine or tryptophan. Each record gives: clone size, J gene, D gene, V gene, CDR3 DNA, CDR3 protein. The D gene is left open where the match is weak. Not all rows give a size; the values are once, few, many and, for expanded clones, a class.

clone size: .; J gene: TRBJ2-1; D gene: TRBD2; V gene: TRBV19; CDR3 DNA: TGTGCCAGTATTAGCGGGGGGGGCTCGAATGAGCAGTTCTTC; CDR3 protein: CASISGGGSNEQFF
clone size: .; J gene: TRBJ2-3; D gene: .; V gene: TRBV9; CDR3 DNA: TGTGCCAGCAGCACGCAGGGGGGATCAGATACGCAGTATTTT; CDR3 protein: CASSTQGGSDTQYF
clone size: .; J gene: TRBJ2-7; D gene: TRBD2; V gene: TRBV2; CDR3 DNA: TGTGCCAGCAGAGATCGACTAGCGGCCTACGAGCAGTACTTC; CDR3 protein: CASRDRLAAYEQYF
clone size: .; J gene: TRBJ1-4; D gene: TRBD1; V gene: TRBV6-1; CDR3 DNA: TGTGCCAGCAGTCTGGACAGGGGGAGTGGGAAACTGTTTTTT; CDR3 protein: CASSLDRGSGKLFF
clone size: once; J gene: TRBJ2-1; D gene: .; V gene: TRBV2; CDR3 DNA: TGTGCCAGCTGCCGACAGCTGTACAATGAGCAGTTCTTC; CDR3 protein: CASCRQLYNEQFF
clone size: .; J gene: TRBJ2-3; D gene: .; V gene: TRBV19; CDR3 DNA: TGTGCCAGTAATCGCGAAATCACAGATACGCAGTATTTT; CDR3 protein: CASNREITDTQYF
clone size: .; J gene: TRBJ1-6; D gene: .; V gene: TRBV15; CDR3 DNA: TGTGCCACCAGCAGAGATAAGGGACATAATTCACCCCTCCACTTT; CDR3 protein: CATSRDKGHNSPLHF
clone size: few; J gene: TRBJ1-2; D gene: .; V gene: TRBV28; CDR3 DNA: TGTGCCAGCAAACGGACTCTAGCTAACTATGGCTACACCTTC; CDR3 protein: CASKRTLANYGYTF
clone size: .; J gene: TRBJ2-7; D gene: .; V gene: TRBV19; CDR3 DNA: TGTGCCAGTAGTATAGCCGCCAGGGCGGCTTCCTACGAGCAGTACTTC; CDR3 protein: CASSIAARAASYEQYF
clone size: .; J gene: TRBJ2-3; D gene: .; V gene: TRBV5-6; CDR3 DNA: TGTGCCAGCAGCTCCCGAGGGGGAGGTACAGATACGCAGTATTTT; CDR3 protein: CASSSRGGGTDTQYF
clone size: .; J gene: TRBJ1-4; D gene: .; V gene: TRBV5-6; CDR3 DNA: TGTGCCAGCAGAACAGGGAATTGTGGTGAAAAACTGTTTTTT; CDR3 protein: CASRTGNCGEKLFF
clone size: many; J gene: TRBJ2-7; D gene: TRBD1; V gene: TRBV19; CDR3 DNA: TGTGCCAGTAGCTCGACAGGGGGCAGGTACGAGCAGTACTTC; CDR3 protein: CASSSTGGRYEQYF
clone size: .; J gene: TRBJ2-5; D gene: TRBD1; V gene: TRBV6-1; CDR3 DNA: TGTGCCGGAAAATCAGGGGGAAGAGAGACCCAGTACTTC; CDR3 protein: CAGKSGGRETQYF
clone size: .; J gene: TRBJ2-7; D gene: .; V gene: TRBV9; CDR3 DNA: TGTGCCAGCAGCATACAGGGCGGCGAGCAGTACTTC; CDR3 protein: CASSIQGGEQYF
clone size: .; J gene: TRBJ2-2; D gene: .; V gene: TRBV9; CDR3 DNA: TGTGCCAGCAGCGTAGTAGTCGGGGAGCTGTTTTTT; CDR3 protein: CASSVVVGELFF
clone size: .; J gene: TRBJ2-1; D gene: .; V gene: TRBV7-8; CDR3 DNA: TGTGCCAGCAGCTTCTCCTACAATGAGCAGTTCTTC; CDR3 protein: CASSFSYNEQFF
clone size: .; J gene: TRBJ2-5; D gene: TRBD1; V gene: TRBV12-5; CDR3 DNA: TGTGCTAGTGGTTTGCCCTCTCTCGGACAGGACCAAGAGACCCAGTACTTC; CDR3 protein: CASGLPSLGQDQETQYF
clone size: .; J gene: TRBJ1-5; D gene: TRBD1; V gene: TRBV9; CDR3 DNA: TGTGCCAGCAGCGTACGGGGGGCCTCGCAGGGGGATCAGCCCCAGCATTTT; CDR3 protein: CASSVRGASQGDQPQHF
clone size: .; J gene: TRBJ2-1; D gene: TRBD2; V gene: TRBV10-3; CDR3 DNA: TGTGCCAGCCTTAGTTCTAGCGGGTTCGTTGAGCAGTTCTTC; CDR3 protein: CASLSSSGFVEQFF
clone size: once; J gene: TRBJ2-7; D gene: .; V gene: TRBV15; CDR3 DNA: TGTGCCACCAGCAGAGATTCGGGACGGTACTACGAGCAGTACTTC; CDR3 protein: CATSRDSGRYYEQYF
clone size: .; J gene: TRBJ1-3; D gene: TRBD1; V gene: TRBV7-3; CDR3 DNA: TGTGCCAGCAGCTTCCGGACAGGGTCGAGCTCTGGAAACACCATATATTTT; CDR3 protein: CASSFRTGSSSGNTIYF
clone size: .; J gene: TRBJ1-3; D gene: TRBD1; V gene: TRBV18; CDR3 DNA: TGTGCCAGCTCACCGGAGGGGACAGCACGAGGAAACACCATATATTTT; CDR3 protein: CASSPEGTARGNTIYF
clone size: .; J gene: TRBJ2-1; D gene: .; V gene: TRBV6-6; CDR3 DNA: TGTGCCAGCAACGACTACAATGAGCAGTTCTTC; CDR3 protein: CASNDYNEQFF
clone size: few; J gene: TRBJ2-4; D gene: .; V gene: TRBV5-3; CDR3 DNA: TGTGCCAGAAGCTTGGAAGAAGCCAAAAACATTCAGTACTTC; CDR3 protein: CARSLEEAKNIQYF
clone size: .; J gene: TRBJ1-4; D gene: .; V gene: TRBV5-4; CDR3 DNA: TGTGCCAGCAGCTTGGGGGCCTCTGAAGAAAAACTGTTTTTT; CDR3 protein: CASSLGASEEKLFF
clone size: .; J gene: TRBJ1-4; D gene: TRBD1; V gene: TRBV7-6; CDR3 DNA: TGTGCCAGCAGCCGAACCCGGACAGGGGGAGGTGAAAAACTGTTTTTT; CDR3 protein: CASSRTRTGGGEKLFF
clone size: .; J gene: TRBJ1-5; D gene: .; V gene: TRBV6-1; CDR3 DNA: TGTGCCAGCAGTGCTCCCCGGGCCGCAGGGAATCAGCCCCAGCATTTT; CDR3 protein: CASSAPRAAGNQPQHF
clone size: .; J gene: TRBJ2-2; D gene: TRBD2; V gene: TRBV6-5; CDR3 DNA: TGTGCCACCGGGCGGGAGGTGAACACCGGGGAGCTGTTTTTT; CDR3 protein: CATGREVNTGELFF
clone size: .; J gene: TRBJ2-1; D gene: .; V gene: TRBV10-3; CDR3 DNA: TGTGCCATCAGTGAGGCAGACTACCCGCAGTTCTTC; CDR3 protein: CAISEADYPQFF
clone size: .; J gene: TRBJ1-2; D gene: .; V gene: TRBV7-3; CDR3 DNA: TGTGCCAGCAGCTTGGACGGCAACTATGGCTACACCTTC; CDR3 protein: CASSLDGNYGYTF
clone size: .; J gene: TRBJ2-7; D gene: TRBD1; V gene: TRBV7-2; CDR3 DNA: TGTGCCAGCAGCTCTCCGGGACAGGGCCTTTACGAGCAGTACTTC; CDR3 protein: CASSSPGQGLYEQYF
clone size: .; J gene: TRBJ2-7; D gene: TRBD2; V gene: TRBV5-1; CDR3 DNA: TGCGCCAGCAGCTGGACTAGCGGTTCCTACGAGCAGTACTTC; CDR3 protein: CASSWTSGSYEQYF
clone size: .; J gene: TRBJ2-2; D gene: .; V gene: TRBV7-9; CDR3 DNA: TGTGCCACCCGGTGGGAGCCCGGGGAGCTGTTTTTT; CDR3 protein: CATRWEPGELFF
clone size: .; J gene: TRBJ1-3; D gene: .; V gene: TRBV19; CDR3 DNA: TGTGCCAGTAGCCCCGGTGGAAACACCATATATTTT; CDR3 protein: CASSPGGNTIYF
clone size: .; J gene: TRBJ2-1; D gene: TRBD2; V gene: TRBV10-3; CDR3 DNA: TGTGCCATCAGTGACTTCACTAGCGGGAGTAGCAATGAGCAGTTCTTC; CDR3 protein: CAISDFTSGSSNEQFF
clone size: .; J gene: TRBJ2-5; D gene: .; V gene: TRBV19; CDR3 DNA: TGTGCCAGTAGTATAGCCCCGACGACTCGAGAGACCCAGTACTTC; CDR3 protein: CASSIAPTTRETQYF
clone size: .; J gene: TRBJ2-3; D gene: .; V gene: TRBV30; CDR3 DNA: TGTGCCTGGAGTACCCTTAGCAGGACAGATACGCAGTATTTT; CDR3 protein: CAWSTLSRTDTQYF
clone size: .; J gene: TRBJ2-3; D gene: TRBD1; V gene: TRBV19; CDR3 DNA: TGTGCCAGTAGTATAGTATTGGGACAGGGCCCCCCAGATACGCAGTATTTT; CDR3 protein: CASSIVLGQGPPDTQYF
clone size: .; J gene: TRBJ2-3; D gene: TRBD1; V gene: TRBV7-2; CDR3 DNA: TGTGCCAGCAGCTCCCTAGACAGGGGAGCGCAGTATTTT; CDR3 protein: CASSSLDRGAQYF
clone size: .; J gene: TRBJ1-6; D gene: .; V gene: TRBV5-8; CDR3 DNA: TGTGCCAGCAGCTCGAATTCGGCAGGGAACCTTAATTCACCCCTCCACTTT; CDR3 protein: CASSSNSAGNLNSPLHF
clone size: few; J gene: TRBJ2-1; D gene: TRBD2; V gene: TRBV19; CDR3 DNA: TGTGCCAGTAGTATGACCGGGACTAGCGGGGAGCAGTTCTTC; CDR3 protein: CASSMTGTSGEQFF
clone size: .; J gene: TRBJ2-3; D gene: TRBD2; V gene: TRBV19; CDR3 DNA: TGTGCCAGTAGTACTGGGACTAGCGGCCTCGATACGCAGTATTTT; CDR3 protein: CASSTGTSGLDTQYF
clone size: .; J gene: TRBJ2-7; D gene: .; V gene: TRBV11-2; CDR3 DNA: TGTGCCAGCAGTACTCAGGGATACGAGCAGTACTTC; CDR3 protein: CASSTQGYEQYF
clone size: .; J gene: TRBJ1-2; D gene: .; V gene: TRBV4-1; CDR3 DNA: TGCGCCAGCAGCCAAGAGGCCTACGCGGGCTATGGCTACACCTTC; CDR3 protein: CASSQEAYAGYGYTF
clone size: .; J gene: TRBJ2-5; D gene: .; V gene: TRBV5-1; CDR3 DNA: TGCGCCAGCAGCTTGGCCGGGGTAGGAGAGACCCAGTACTTC; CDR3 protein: CASSLAGVGETQYF
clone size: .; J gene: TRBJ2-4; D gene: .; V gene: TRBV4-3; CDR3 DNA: TGCGCCAGCAGCCCAGGGACTTTAGGGTCCAAAAACATTCAGTACTTC; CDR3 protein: CASSPGTLGSKNIQYF
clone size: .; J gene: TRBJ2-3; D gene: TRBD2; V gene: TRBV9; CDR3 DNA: TGTGCCAGCAGCGTAGGGGGGGGAGGCACAGATACGCAGTATTTT; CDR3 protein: CASSVGGGGTDTQYF
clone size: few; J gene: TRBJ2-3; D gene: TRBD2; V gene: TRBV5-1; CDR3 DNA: TGCGCCAGCAGCTTGACTAGCGGGAGGGCCGTGGTGGAAGATACGCAGTATTTT; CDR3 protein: CASSLTSGRAVVEDTQYF
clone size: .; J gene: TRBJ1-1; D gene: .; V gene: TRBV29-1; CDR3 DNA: TGCAGCGTTAGTGGACACATGAACACTGAAGCTTTCTTT; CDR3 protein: CSVSGHMNTEAFF
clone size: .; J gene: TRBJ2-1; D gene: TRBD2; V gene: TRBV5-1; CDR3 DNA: TGCGCCAGCAGCTTGGGAACCGGGAGGGCCGGGAATGAGCAGTTCTTC; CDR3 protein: CASSLGTGRAGNEQFF
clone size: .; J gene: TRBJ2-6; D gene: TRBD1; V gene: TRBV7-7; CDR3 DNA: TGTGCCAGCAGCTCCGGGACAGGGGGACAATTGATCTCTGGGGCCAACGTCCTGACTTTC; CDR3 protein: CASSSGTGGQLISGANVLTF